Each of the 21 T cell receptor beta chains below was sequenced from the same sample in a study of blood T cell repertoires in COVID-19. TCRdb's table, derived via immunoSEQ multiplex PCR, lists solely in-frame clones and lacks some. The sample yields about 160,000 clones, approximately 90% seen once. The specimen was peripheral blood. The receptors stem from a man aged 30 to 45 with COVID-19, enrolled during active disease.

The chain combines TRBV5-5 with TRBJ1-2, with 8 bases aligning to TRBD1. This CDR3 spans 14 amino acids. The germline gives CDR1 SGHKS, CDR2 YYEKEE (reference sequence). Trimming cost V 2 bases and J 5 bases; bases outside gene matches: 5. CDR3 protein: CASSFDRGRYGYTF. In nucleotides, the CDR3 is TGTGCCAGCAGCTTTGACAGGGGACGGTATGGCTACACCTTC.

The CDR3 region is CASSLVRLAGGGATDTQYF. In DNA, the CDR3 is TGTGCCAGCAGCTTAGTCAGGCTAGCGGGGGGAGGGGCAACAGATACGCAGTATTTT. The V call is TRBV7-2, the J call TRBJ2-3; TRBD2 aligns across 11 bases. The CDR3 is made up of 19 amino acids. CDR1 is SGHTA, CDR2 FQGNSA, per germline. Germline trimming cut 1 base from V and 3 bases from J; bases unmatched to any gene: 12.

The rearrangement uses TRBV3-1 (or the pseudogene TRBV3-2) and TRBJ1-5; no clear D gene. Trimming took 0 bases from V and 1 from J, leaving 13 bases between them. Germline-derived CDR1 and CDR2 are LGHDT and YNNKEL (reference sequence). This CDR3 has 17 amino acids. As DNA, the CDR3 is TGTGCCAGCAGCCAAGATCCCCCGGGTAGGAGCAATCAGCCCCAGCATTTT. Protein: CASSQDPPGRSNQPQHF.

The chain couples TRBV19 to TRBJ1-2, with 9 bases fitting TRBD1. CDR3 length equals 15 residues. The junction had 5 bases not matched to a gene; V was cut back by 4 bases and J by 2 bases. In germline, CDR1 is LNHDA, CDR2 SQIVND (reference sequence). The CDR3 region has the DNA TGTGCCAGTAGTACCGGACAGGGGCGAAACTATGGCTACACCTTC. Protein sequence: CASSTGQGRNYGYTF.

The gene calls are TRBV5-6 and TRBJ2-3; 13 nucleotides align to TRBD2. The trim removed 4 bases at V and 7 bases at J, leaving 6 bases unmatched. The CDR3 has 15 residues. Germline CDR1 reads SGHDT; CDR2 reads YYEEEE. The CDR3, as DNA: TGTGCCAGCAGCGTGGGACTAGCGGGACGGTATACGCAGTATTTT. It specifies CASSVGLAGRYTQYF.

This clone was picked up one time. Here the CDR3 reads CASSQEAGGHTGELFF. CDR3 nucleotides: TGTGCCAGCAGCCAAGAGGCGGGAGGGCACACCGGGGAGCTGTTTTTT. The gene calls are TRBV4-2 and TRBJ2-2, with TRBD2 identical over 9 bases. This CDR3 has 16 residues. The J segment lost 3 bases and the V segment lost 0 bases, leaving 2 bases of the junction unmatched. Germline CDR1 is LGHNA and CDR2 is YNFKEQ.

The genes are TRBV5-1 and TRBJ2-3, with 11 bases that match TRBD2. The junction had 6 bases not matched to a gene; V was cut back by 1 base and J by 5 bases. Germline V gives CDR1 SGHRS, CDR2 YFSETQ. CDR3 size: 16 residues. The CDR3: CASSLFSGGALDTQYF. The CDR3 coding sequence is TGCGCCAGCAGCTTGTTTAGCGGGGGGGCCCTAGATACGCAGTATTTT.

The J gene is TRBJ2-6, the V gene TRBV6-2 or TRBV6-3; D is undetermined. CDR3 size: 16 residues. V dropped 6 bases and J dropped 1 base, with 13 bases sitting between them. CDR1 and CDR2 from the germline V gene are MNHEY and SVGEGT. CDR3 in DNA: TGTGCCAGCAGCCGCAACCCAGGTTCTGGGGCCAACGTCCTGACTTTC. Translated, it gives CASSRNPGSGANVLTF.

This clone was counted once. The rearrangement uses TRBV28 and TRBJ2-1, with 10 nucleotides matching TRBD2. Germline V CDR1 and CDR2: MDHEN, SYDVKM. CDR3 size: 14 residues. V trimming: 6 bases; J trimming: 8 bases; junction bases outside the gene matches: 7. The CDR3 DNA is TGTGCCAGCAGCCCCAGCGGGAGGGCCGATGAGCAGTTCTTC. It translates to CASSPSGRADEQFF.

DNA for the CDR3: TGTGCCAGCAGGGGACTCAACTATGGCTACACCTTC. Protein: CASRGLNYGYTF. This chain joins TRBV28 and TRBJ1-2; a possible D gene is TRBD1 (5 bases). In germline, CDR1 is MDHEN, CDR2 SYDVKM. V was trimmed by 6 bases and J by 2 bases, leaving 7 bases between them. This CDR3 contains 12 residues.

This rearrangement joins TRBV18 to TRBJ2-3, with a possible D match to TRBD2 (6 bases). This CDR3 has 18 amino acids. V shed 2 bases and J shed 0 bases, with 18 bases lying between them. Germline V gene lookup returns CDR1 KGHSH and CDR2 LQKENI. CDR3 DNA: TGTGCCAGCTCACCAGCGGGAATTCCCCCGGGAAGCACAGATACGCAGTATTTT. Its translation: CASSPAGIPPGSTDTQYF.

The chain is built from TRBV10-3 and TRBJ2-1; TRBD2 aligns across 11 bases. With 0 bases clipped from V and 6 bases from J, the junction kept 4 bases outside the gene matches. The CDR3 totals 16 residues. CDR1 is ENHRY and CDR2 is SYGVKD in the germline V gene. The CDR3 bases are TGTGCCATCAGTGAGTCCGGTAGCGGGGGGGCCAATGAGCAGTTCTTC. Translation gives CAISESGSGGANEQFF.

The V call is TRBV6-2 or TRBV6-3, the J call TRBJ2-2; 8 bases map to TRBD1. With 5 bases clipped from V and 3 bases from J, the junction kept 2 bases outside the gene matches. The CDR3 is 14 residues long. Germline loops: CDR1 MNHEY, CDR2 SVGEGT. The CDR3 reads CASSGQGYTGELFF. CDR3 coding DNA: TGTGCCAGCAGTGGACAGGGTTACACCGGGGAGCTGTTTTTT.

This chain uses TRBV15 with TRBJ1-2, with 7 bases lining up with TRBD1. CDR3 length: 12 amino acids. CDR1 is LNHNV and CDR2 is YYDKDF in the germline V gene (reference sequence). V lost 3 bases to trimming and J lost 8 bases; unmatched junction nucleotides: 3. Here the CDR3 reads CATSRYRGGYTF. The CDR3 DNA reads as TGTGCCACCAGCAGGTACAGGGGCGGCTACACCTTC. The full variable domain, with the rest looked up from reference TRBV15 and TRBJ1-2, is DAMVIQNPRYQVTQFGKPVTLSCSQTLNHNVMYWYQQKSSQAPKLLFHYYDKDFNNEADTPDNFQSRRPNTSFCFLDIRSPGLGDTAMYLCATSRYRGGYTFGSGTRLTVV.

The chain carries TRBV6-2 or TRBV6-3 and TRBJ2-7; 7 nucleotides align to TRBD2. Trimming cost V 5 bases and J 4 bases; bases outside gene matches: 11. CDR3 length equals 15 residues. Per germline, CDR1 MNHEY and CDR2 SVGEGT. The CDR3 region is CASSLSKRGGYEQYF. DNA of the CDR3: TGTGCCAGCAGTCTATCAAAACGGGGAGGGTACGAGCAGTACTTC.

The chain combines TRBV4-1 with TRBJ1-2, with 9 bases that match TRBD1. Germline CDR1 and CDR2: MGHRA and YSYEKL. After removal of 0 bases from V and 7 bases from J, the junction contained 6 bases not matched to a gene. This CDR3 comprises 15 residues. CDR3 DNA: TGCGCCAGCAGCCAAGATAGAGGGACAGGGTTTGGCTACACCTTC. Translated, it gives CASSQDRGTGFGYTF.

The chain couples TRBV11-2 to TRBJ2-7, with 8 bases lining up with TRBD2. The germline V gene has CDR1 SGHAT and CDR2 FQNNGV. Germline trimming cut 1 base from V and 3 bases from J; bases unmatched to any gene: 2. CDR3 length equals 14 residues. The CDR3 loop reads CASSLAGGIYEQYF. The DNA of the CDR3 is TGTGCCAGCAGCTTAGCGGGGGGGATCTACGAGCAGTACTTC.

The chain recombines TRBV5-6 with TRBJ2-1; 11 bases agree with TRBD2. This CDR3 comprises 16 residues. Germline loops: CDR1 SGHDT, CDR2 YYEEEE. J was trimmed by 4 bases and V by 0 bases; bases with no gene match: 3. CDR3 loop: CASSLEGTSGYNEQFF. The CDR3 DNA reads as TGTGCCAGCAGCTTGGAGGGGACTAGCGGATACAATGAGCAGTTCTTC. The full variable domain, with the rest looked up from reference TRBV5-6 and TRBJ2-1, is DAGVTQSPTHLIKTRGQQVTLRCSPKSGHDTVSWYQQALGQGPQFIFQYYEEEERQRGNFPDRFSGHQFPNYSSELNVNALLLGDSALYLCASSLEGTSGYNEQFFGPGTRLTVL.

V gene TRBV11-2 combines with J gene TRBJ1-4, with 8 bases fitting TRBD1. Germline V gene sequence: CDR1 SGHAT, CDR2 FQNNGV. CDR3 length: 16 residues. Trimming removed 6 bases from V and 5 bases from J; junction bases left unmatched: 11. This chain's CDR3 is CASSFTGGGLNEKLFF. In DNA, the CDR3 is TGTGCCAGCAGTTTTACAGGGGGTGGTTTAAATGAAAAACTGTTTTTT. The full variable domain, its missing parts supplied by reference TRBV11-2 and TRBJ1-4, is EAGVAQSPRYKIIEKRQSVAFWCNPISGHATLYWYQQILGQGPKLLIQFQNNGVVDDSQLPKDRFSAERLKGVDSTLKIQPAKLEDSAVYLCASSFTGGGLNEKLFFGSGTQLSVL.

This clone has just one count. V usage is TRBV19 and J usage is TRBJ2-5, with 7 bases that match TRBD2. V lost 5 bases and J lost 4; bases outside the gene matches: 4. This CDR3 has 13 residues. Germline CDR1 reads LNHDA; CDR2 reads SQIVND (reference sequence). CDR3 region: CASSPWGGETQYF. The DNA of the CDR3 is TGTGCCAGTAGTCCTTGGGGGGGAGAGACCCAGTACTTC.

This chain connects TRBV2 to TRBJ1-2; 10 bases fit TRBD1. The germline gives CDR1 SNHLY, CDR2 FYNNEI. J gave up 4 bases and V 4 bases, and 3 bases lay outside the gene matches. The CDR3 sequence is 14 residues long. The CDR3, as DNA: TGTGCCAGCAGTGTGGGACAGGGGACCTATGGCTACACCTTC. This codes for CASSVGQGTYGYTF.